The T cell receptor beta chain under discussion was sequenced for a study of T cells after yellow fever vaccination. About the study: Each low-cell-number fraction was prepared by means of SMART-Seq v4 Ultra Low Input.

The CDR3 loop spans 13 amino acids. Per germline, CDR1 LGHDT and CDR2 YNNKEL (reference sequence). Trimming removed 1 base at V and 2 bases at J, with 6 bases between. This clonotype appeared many times. Its specificity is unknown. Using its own MiXCR run on the 5' RACE reads, TCRdb lists one record per CDR3 protein. The sample holds about 160,000 distinct CDR3 sequences; around 7.3% are singletons and the top ten take about 2.5%. Overall study findings and caveats: Repertoires obtained by FACS sorting could include abundant clonotypes that entered as contaminants from the bulk population. Although the secondary response was weaker, it peaked faster, at day 5 versus 15.

The source material was CD4+ T cells sorted from PBMCs, sampled 5 days after the first yellow fever vaccination. This sequence was found in a man younger than 35 who received the YFV17D yellow fever vaccine. This chain uses TRBV3-1 with TRBJ2-7; D call uncertain. The CDR3 is CASSQGVTYEQYF. The DNA of the CDR3 is TGTGCCAGCAGCCAAGGTGTCACCTACGAGCAGTACTTC.